This passage covers 19 T cell receptor beta chains from one sample sequenced in a study of cytomegalovirus exposure and HLA in healthy donors. Amplification used 60 Vbeta primers and 13 Jbeta primers. The assay was immunoSEQ multiplex PCR, and TCRdb's table has in-frame clones only and misses some. The data show roughly 170,000 clones, 84% seen once. The sequenced sample consisted of PBMCs. These receptors all stem from a man younger than 35 in good health and CMV-seronegative.

V gene TRBV5-4 combines with J gene TRBJ2-7, with D possibly TRBD1 on 5 matching bases. V was clipped by 5 bases and J by 4 bases, with 7 bases between them. CDR3 size: 11 residues. From germline, CDR1 is SGHNT and CDR2 YYREEE (reference sequence). The CDR3 loop reads CASSAGYEQYF. As DNA, the CDR3 is TGTGCCAGCAGTGCAGGGTACGAGCAGTACTTC. The full variable domain, rest sourced from reference TRBV5-4 and TRBJ2-7, is ETGVTQSPTHLIKTRGQQVTLRCSSQSGHNTVSWYQQALGQGPQFIFQYYREEENGRGNFPPRFSGLQFPNYSSELNVNALELDDSALYLCASSAGYEQYFGPGTRLTVT.

This clone was found once. J is TRBJ2-2 and V is TRBV6-1; 7 positions match TRBD2. J was trimmed by 5 bases and V by 6 bases; bases with no gene match: 6. Germline V lookup: CDR1 MNHNS, CDR2 SASEGT. This CDR3 has 14 residues. CDR3 in amino acids: CASREDGGTGELFF. The CDR3 DNA sequence: TGTGCCAGCAGAGAGGACGGGGGGACCGGGGAGCTGTTTTTT.

This chain joins TRBV11-3 and TRBJ2-1; 8 bases are a match to TRBD2. Trimming removed 5 bases from V and 12 bases from J; junction bases left unmatched: 6. The CDR3 totals 12 residues. Per germline, CDR1 SGHNT and CDR2 YENEEA. CDR3 nucleotide sequence: TGTGCCAGCAGCAATCCGGGACTAGGGCAGTTCTTC. Protein product: CASSNPGLGQFF.

The V call is TRBV12-5, the J call TRBJ1-5; possibly TRBD1 for D (6 bases). This CDR3 has 15 amino acids. Trimming cost V 7 bases and J 4 bases, with 17 bases left between them. The germline V gene has CDR1 LGHNT and CDR2 FRNRAP. The CDR3 nucleotides read TGTGCTAGTGCTCTAGGGGGTAGGGGTAATCAGCCCCAGCATTTT. Translation gives CASALGGRGNQPQHF.

The chain couples TRBV5-1 to TRBJ2-1; D perhaps matches TRBD1 (6 bases). The germline V and J ends were trimmed by 4 bases and 6 bases, with 14 bases remaining between them. Germline V CDR1 and CDR2: SGHRS, YFSETQ. There are 14 residues in the CDR3. The DNA for the CDR3 is TGCGCCAGCAGCCCCGGGACAAAGTCCAATGAGCAGTTCTTC. Protein sequence: CASSPGTKSNEQFF.

This clone was counted a few times. The chain recombines TRBV6-6 with TRBJ1-2; D is perhaps TRBD1 (6 bases). This CDR3 comprises 13 residues. From germline, CDR1 is MNHNY and CDR2 SVGAGI (reference sequence). Trimming removed 2 bases from V and 4 bases from J, with 8 bases in between. The CDR3 loop is CASSYETGYGYTF. CDR3 DNA sequence: TGTGCCAGCAGTTACGAGACAGGCTATGGCTACACCTTC.

The chain uses TRBV19 and TRBJ1-5; perhaps TRBD1 as D (5 bases). Trimming left V 5 bases short and J 0 bases short, with 11 bases between. The CDR3 totals 15 residues. Germline values: CDR1 LNHDA, CDR2 SQIVND (reference sequence). This CDR3 reads CASSQTVYSNQPQHF. CDR3 DNA: TGTGCCAGTAGTCAGACAGTTTATAGCAATCAGCCCCAGCATTTT.

The chain combines TRBV10-3 with TRBJ1-6; no clear D gene. Trimming left V 1 base short and J 7 bases short, with 8 bases between. The germline CDR1 and CDR2 sequences are ENHRY and SYGVKD. This CDR3 has 14 residues. CDR3 nucleotides: TGTGCCATCAGTGAGTATGAGGCCAATTCACCCCTCCACTTT. This gives the protein CAISEYEANSPLHF.

The V and J genes are TRBV19 and TRBJ2-3; D call uncertain. Germline V gives CDR1 LNHDA, CDR2 SQIVND (reference sequence). The CDR3 spans 13 residues. V was trimmed by 5 bases and J by 1 base, leaving 7 bases between them. CDR3 sequence reads: CASSSSRTDTQYF. The CDR3 DNA sequence: TGTGCCAGTAGTTCCTCCCGCACAGATACGCAGTATTTT.

This clone was detected only a few times. The chain carries TRBV4-1 and TRBJ2-3, with 9 bases matching TRBD1. The CDR3 runs 17 residues. The trim removed 2 bases at V and 7 bases at J, leaving 13 bases unmatched. Germline CDR1 MGHRA, CDR2 YSYEKL. CDR3 DNA sequence: TGCGCCAGCAGCCAACCTGAACGGACAGGGGACCGCTATACGCAGTATTTT. This translates into CASSQPERTGDRYTQYF.

This clone was seen only a few times. The chain employs TRBV4-1 and TRBJ1-1; weak D call: TRBD1 (6 bases). Germline loops: CDR1 MGHRA, CDR2 YSYEKL. V was clipped by 0 bases and J by 8 bases, with 13 bases between them. CDR3 length equals 14 residues. The CDR3 DNA reads as TGCGCCAGCAGCCAAGAAACTCGACAGGAAGAAGCTTTCTTT. As protein: CASSQETRQEEAFF.

The CDR3: CASSLSWTGTYSNQPQHF. The CDR3 DNA is TGTGCCAGCAGTTTATCATGGACAGGGACATATAGCAATCAGCCCCAGCATTTT. V and J are TRBV28 and TRBJ1-5; 8 bases are a match to TRBD1. The CDR3 is 18 amino acids. CDR1 is MDHEN and CDR2 is SYDVKM in the germline V gene. J lost 0 bases, V lost 1 base, and 8 bases had no gene match. Using reference TRBV28 and TRBJ1-5 for the parts outside the CDR3, the full variable domain is DVKVTQSSRYLVKRTGEKVFLECVQDMDHENMFWYRQDPGLGLRLIYFSYDVKMKEKGDIPEGYSVSREKKERFSLILESASTNQTSMYLCASSLSWTGTYSNQPQHFGDGTRLSIL.

This chain joins TRBV15 and TRBJ1-5, with D hard to call. Germline-derived CDR1 and CDR2 are LNHNV and YYDKDF (reference sequence). V gave up 2 bases and J gave up 4 bases, with 9 bases separating them. The CDR3 runs to 14 residues. DNA for the CDR3: TGTGCCACCAGCAGAAACGACGGGAATCAGCCCCAGCATTTT. Translating it yields CATSRNDGNQPQHF.

The genes are TRBV15 and TRBJ2-3; D call uncertain. Germline assignment: CDR1 LNHNV and CDR2 YYDKDF (reference sequence). The V end lost 0 bases, the J end lost 0 bases, and 10 bases lay between the germline ends. This CDR3 is built from 16 residues. DNA of the CDR3: TGTGCCACCAGCAGAGACCCCCCGACTAGCACAGATACGCAGTATTTT. This sequence encodes CATSRDPPTSTDTQYF.

This rearrangement joins TRBV4-1 to TRBJ2-7, with unresolved D. This CDR3 contains 14 residues. Germline V CDR1 and CDR2: MGHRA, YSYEKL. The ends were cut back, 1 base at V and 3 bases at J, with 10 bases in the middle. This chain's CDR3 is CASSQGSTDYEQYF. The CDR3 nucleotides read TGCGCCAGCAGCCAAGGGTCAACAGACTACGAGCAGTACTTC.

The chain combines TRBV4-1 with TRBJ2-7; possible D gene TRBD1, 5 bases. This CDR3 has 13 amino acids. Trimming pared 2 bases from V and 1 base from J, leaving 6 bases between. Germline CDR1 MGHRA, CDR2 YSYEKL. As DNA, the CDR3 is TGCGCCAGCAGCCAACAGGGTTCCTACGAGCAGTACTTC. Protein product: CASSQQGSYEQYF.

This chain links TRBV5-1 with TRBJ1-5; TRBD1 aligns across 7 bases. This CDR3 contains 13 residues. Germline V gene data show CDR1 as SGHRS and CDR2 as YFSETQ. V trimming: 0 bases; J trimming: 9 bases; junction bases outside the gene matches: 3. The CDR3 DNA reads TGCGCCAGCAGCTTGGGGGCAGGGGGGCCCCAGCATTTT. Translation gives CASSLGAGGPQHF.

The chain combines TRBV6-5 with TRBJ2-5; 9 nucleotides line up with TRBD1. CDR3 size: 15 residues. Germline-derived CDR1 and CDR2 are MNHEY and SVGAGI. The junction had 3 bases not matched to a gene; V was cut back by 0 bases and J by 4 bases. CDR3 loop: CASSYSGQGAETQYF. CDR3 DNA: TGTGCCAGCAGTTACTCGGGACAGGGAGCAGAGACCCAGTACTTC.

Only a few counts were recorded for this clone. This specimen includes other DNA sequences encoding the same CDR3. This chain links TRBV2 with TRBJ1-4; perhaps TRBD1 as D (6 bases). This CDR3 spans 14 amino acids. The V gene lost 4 bases and the J gene lost 7 bases, with 13 bases spanning the gap. From germline, CDR1 is SNHLY and CDR2 FYNNEI. For the CDR3, the DNA is TGTGCCAGCAGTGTATCAGGGGTGGGTGAAAAACTGTTTTTT. This codes for CASSVSGVGEKLFF.